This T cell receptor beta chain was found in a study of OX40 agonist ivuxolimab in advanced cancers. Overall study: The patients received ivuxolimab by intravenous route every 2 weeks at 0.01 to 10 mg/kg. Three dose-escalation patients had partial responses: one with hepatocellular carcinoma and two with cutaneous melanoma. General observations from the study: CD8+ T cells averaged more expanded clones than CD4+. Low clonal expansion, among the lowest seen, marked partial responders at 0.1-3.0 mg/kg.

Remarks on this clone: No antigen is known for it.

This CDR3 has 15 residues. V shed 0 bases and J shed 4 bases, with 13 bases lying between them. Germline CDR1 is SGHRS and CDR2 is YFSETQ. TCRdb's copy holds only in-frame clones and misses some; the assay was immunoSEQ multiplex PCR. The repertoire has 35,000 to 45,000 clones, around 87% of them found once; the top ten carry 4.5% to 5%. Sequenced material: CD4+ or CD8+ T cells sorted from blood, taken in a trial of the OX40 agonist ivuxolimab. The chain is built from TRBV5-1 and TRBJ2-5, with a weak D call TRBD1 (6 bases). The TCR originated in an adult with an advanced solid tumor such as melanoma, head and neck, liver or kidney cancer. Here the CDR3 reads CASSLALGGGETQYF. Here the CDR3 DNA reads TGCGCCAGCAGCTTGGCCCTTGGGGGCGGAGAGACCCAGTACTTC.